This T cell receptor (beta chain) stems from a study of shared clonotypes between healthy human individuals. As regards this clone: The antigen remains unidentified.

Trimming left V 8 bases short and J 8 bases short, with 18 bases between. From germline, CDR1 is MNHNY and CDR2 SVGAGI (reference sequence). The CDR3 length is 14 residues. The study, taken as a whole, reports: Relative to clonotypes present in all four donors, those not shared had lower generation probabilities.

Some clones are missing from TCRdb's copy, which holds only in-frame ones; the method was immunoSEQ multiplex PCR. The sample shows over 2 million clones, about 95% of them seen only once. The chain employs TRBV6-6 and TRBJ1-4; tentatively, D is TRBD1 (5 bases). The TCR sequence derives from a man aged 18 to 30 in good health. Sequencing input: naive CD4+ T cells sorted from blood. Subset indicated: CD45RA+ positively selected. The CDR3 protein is CASVGGGVGEKLFF. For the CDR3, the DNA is TGTGCCAGCGTGGGGGGAGGGGTTGGAGAAAAACTGTTTTTT.